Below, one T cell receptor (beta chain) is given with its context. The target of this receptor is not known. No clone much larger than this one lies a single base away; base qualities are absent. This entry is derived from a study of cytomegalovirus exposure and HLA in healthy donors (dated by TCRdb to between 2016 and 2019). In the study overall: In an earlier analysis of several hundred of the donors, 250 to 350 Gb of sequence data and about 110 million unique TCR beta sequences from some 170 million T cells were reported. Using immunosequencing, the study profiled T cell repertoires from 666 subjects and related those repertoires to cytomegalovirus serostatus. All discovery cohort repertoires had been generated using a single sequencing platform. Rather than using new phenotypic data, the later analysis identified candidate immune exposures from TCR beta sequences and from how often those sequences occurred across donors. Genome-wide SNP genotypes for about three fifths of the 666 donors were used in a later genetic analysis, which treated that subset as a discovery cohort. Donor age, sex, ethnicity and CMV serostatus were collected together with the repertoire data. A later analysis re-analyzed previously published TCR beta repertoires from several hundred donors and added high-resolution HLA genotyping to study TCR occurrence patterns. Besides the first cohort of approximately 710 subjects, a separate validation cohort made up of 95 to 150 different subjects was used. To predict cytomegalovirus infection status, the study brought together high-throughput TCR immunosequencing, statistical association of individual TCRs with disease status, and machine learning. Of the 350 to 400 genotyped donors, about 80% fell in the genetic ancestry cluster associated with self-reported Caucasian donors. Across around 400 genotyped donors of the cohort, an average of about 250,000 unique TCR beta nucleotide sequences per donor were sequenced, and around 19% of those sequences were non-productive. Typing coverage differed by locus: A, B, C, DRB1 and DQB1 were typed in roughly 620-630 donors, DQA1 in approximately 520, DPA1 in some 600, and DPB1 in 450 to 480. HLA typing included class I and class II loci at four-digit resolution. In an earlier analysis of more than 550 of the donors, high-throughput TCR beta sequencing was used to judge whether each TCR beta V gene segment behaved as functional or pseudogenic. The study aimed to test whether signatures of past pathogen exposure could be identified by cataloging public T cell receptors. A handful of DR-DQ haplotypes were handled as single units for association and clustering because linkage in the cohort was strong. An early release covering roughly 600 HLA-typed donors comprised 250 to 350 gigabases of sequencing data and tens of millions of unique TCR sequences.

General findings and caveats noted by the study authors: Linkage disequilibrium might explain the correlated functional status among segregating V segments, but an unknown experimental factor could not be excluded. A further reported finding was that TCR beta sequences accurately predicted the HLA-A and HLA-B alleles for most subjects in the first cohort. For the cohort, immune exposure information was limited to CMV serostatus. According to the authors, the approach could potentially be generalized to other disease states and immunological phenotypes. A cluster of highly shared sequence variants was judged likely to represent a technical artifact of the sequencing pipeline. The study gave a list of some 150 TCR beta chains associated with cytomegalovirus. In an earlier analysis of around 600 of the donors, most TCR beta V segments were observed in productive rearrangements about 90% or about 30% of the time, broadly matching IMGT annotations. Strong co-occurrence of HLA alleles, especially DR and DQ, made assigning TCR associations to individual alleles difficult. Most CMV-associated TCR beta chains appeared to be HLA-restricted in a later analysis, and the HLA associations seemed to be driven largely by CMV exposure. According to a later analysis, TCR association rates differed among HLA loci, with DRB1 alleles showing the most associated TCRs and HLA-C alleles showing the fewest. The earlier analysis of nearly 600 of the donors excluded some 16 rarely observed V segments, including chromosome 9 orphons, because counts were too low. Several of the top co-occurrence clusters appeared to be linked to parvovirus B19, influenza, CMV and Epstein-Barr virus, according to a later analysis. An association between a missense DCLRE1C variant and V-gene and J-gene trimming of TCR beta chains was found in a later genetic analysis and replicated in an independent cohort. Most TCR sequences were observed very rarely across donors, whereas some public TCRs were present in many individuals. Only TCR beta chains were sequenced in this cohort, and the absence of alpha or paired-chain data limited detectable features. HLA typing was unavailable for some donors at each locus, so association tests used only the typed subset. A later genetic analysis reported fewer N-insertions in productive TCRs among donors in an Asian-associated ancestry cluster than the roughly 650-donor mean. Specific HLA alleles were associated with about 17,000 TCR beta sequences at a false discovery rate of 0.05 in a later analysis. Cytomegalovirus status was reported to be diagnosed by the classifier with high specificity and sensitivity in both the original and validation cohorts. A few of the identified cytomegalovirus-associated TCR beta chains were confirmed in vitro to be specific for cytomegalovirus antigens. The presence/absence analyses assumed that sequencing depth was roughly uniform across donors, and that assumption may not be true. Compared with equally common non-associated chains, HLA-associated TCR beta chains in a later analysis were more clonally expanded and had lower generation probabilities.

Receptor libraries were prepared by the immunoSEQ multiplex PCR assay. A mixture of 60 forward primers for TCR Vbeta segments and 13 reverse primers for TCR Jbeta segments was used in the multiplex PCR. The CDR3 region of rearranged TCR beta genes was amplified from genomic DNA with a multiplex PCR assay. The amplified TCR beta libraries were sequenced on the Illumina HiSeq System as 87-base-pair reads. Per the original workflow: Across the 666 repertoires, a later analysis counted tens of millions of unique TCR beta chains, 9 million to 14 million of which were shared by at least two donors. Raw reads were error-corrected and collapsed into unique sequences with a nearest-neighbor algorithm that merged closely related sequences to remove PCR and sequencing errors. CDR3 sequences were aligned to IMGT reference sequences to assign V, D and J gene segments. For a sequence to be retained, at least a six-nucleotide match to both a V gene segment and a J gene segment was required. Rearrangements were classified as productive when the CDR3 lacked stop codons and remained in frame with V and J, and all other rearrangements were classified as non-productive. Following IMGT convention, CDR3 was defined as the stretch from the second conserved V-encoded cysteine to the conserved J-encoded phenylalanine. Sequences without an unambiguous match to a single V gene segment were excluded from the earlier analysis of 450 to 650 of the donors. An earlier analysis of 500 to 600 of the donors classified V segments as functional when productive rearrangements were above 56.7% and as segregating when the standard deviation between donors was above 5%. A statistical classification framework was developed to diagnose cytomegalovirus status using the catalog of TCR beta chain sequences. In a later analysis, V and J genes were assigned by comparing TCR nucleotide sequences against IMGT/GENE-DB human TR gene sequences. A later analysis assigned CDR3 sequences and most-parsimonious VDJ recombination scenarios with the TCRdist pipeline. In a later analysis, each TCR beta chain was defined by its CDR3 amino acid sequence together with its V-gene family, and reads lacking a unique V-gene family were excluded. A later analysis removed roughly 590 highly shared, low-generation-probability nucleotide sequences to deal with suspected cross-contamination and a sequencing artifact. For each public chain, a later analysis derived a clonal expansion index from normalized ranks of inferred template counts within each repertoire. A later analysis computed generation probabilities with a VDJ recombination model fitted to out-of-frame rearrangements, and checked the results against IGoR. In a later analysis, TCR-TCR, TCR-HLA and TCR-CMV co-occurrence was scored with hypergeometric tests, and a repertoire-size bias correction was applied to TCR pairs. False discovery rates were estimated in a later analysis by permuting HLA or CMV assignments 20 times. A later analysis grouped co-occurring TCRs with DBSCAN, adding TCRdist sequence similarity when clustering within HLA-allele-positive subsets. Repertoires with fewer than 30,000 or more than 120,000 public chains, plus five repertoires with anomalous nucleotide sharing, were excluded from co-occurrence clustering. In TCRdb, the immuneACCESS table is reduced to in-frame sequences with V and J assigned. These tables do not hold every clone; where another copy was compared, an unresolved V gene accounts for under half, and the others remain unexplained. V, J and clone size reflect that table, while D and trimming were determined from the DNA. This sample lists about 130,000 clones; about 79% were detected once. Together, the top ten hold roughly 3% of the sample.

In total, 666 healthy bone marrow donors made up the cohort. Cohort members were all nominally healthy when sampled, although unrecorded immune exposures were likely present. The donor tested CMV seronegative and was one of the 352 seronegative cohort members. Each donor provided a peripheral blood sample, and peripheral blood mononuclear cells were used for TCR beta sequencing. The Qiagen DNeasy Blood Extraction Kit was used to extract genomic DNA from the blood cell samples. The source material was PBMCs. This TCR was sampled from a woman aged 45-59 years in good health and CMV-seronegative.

The sequence in DNA is TGTGCCTGGAGCGGCGGACTGGGGGGTCAGCCCCAGCATTTT. Its coded protein is CAWSGGLGGQPQHF. The V gene is TRBV30 and the J gene is TRBJ1-5; the D gene is perhaps TRBD1, on 5 matching bases. The germline V gene (reference sequence) provides CDR1 GTSNPN and CDR2 SVGIG. The CDR3 starts with the cysteine, ends with the phenylalanine, and has 14 residues. Only the CDR3 DNA is retained, 42 bases long and in frame from the first base. A distance of 15 bases separates the germline ends of V and J, which lose 3 bases and 6 bases respectively.